Listed here are 28 T cell receptor beta chains from one sample, sequenced in a study of blood T cell repertoires in COVID-19. TCRdb's copy holds only in-frame clones and misses some; the assay was immunoSEQ multiplex PCR. The table records some 150,000 clones, over 80% of them present only once. Specimen: peripheral blood. The origin of the receptors is a woman in her 50s with acute or convalescent COVID-19.

The genes are TRBV7-3 and TRBJ2-2; TRBD2 is a possible D gene (6 bases). CDR3 size: 15 residues. Germline V gene sequence: CDR1 SGHTA, CDR2 FQGTGA. V lost 5 bases and J lost 6, with 16 bases in between. The CDR3 region is CASSPSGLPPGELFF. CDR3 sequence (DNA): TGTGCCAGCAGCCCGTCGGGACTTCCCCCCGGGGAGCTGTTTTTT.

This clone was observed a few times. The rearrangement joins TRBV15 to TRBJ2-1; tentative D call: TRBD2 (5 bases). The CDR3 covers 15 residues. Trimming cost V 4 bases and J 0 bases, with 10 bases left between them. The germline gives CDR1 LNHNV, CDR2 YYDKDF (reference sequence). Here the CDR3 reads CATSNQRRSYNEQFF. The CDR3 coding sequence is TGTGCCACCAGCAACCAGCGGCGCTCCTACAATGAGCAGTTCTTC.

This clone was seen more than once but under ten times. The V and J genes are TRBV24-1 and TRBJ2-1; 11 positions agree with TRBD2. Germline V lookup: CDR1 KGHDR, CDR2 SFDVKD. The CDR3 runs to 16 residues. The V and J ends lost 3 bases and 5 bases, in that order; junction bases with no gene match: 5. Here the CDR3 reads CATSDPGTSGHNEQFF. CDR3 nucleotides: TGTGCCACCAGTGATCCCGGGACTAGCGGCCACAATGAGCAGTTCTTC.

This clone was seen just once. V and J are TRBV24-1 and TRBJ2-3; no clear D. The CDR3 runs to 13 residues. Deletions cut 7 bases from V and 2 bases from J, with 9 bases between. CDR1 is KGHDR and CDR2 is SFDVKD in the germline V gene. The CDR3 loop reads CATRRPNTDTQYF. The CDR3, as DNA: TGTGCCACCAGGAGGCCCAACACAGATACGCAGTATTTT.

This clone was counted between two and nine times. This sequence joins TRBV30 and TRBJ2-7, with D perhaps TRBD2 (6 bases). The CDR3 runs to 13 residues. Between the trimmed V and J ends, which lost 2 bases and 9 bases, there was a span of 17 bases. Germline CDR1 reads GTSNPN; CDR2 reads SVGIG (reference sequence). CDR3 in amino acids: CAWSYPPRGGQYF. DNA for the CDR3: TGTGCCTGGAGTTACCCCCCAAGGGGAGGGCAGTACTTC.

V usage is TRBV9 and J usage is TRBJ2-1; TRBD1 matches at 9 bases. Germline CDR1 and CDR2: SGDLS and YYNGEE. V was pared by 4 bases and J by 10 bases, with 15 bases of the junction left unmatched. The CDR3 has 16 residues. The CDR3 spells CASSRLGQGQAHEQFF. For the CDR3, the DNA is TGTGCCAGCAGCCGACTGGGACAGGGCCAAGCCCACGAGCAGTTCTTC. The variable domain in full, completed from reference TRBV9 and TRBJ2-1, reads DSGVTQTPKHLITATGQRVTLRCSPRSGDLSVYWYQQSLDQGLQFLIQYYNGEERAKGNILERFSAQQFPDLHSELNLSSLELGDSALYFCASSRLGQGQAHEQFFGPGTRLTVL.

The chain has TRBV7-8 and TRBJ1-2; D is perhaps TRBD1 (5 bases). The CDR3 is 12 amino acids. The germline V gene encodes CDR1 SGHVS and CDR2 FQNEAQ. Trimming left V 0 bases short and J 6 bases short, with 5 bases between. CDR3 residues: CASSLAGDGYTF. CDR3 DNA sequence: TGTGCCAGCAGCTTAGCAGGGGATGGCTACACCTTC.

The chain carries TRBV7-3 and TRBJ2-7, with TRBD2 identical over 9 bases. The CDR3 contains 16 residues. V lost 3 bases, J lost 1 base, and 7 bases stayed unmatched. CDR1 is SGHTA, CDR2 FQGTGA, per germline. This CDR3 is CASSFTAAGGSYEQYF. The DNA for the CDR3 is TGTGCCAGCAGCTTTACCGCAGCGGGGGGATCCTACGAGCAGTACTTC.

This chain links TRBV4-1 with TRBJ2-7; 7 bases agree with TRBD1. The germline gives CDR1 MGHRA, CDR2 YSYEKL. The CDR3 has 14 amino acids. J gave up 0 bases and V 3 bases, and 2 bases lay outside the gene matches. CDR3 DNA: TGCGCCAGCAGCCAGGGACAGTTCTCCTACGAGCAGTACTTC. The encoded protein is CASSQGQFSYEQYF.

This clone was seen a single time. The chain carries TRBV5-6 and TRBJ1-5, with no clear D. Germline assignment: CDR1 SGHDT and CDR2 YYEEEE. Trimming left V 10 bases short and J 2 bases short, with 16 bases between. This CDR3 comprises 14 residues. This chain's CDR3 is CAGGFSHGNQPQHF. Written as DNA, the CDR3 is TGTGCCGGCGGGTTCAGTCACGGCAATCAGCCCCAGCATTTT. Drawing the rest from reference TRBV5-6 and TRBJ1-5, the complete variable domain is DAGVTQSPTHLIKTRGQQVTLRCSPKSGHDTVSWYQQALGQGPQFIFQYYEEEERQRGNFPDRFSGHQFPNYSSELNVNALLLGDSALYLCAGGFSHGNQPQHFGDGTRLSIL.

The chain carries TRBV4-1 and TRBJ2-3; D gene unclear. Germline V gives CDR1 MGHRA, CDR2 YSYEKL. Between the trimmed V and J ends, which lost 1 base and 4 bases, there was a span of 9 bases. The CDR3 has 14 residues. The DNA of the CDR3 is TGCGCCAGCAGCCAAGGGCTTCCCCCAGATACGCAGTATTTT. Residues: CASSQGLPPDTQYF.

This clone was seen a few times. The sample contains more than one DNA sequence encoding this CDR3. The chain couples TRBV7-8 to TRBJ2-7; 7 bases are a match to TRBD2. The CDR3 is made up of 14 amino acids. The V segment lost 0 bases and the J segment 2 bases; nucleotides outside the gene matches: 1. Germline V gene data show CDR1 as SGHVS and CDR2 as FQNEAQ. In nucleotides, the CDR3 is TGTGCCAGCAGCTTAGCGGGAGGGCCCTACGAGCAGTACTTC. Translating it yields CASSLAGGPYEQYF.

CDR3 region: CASSLGWAMNTEAFF. Written as DNA, the CDR3 is TGTGCCAGCAGCTTAGGGTGGGCGATGAACACTGAAGCTTTCTTT. The chain couples TRBV13 to TRBJ1-1; D gene unclear. Germline loops: CDR1 PRHDT, CDR2 FYEKMQ (reference sequence). The CDR3 has 15 residues. V lost 0 bases and J lost 0, with 8 bases in between.

With respect to this clone: The junction departs from the called germline gene at one end, perhaps through a read error. The gene calls are TRBV5-6 and TRBJ1-1, with a tentative D call TRBD1 (6 bases). The CDR3 loop spans 13 amino acids. Germline values: CDR1 SGHDT, CDR2 YYEEEE. CDR3: CASSLDRNTEAFF. DNA for the CDR3: TGTGCCAGCAGTTTGGACAGGAACACTGAAGCTTTCTTT.

In this sample, this clone turned up a few times. The rearrangement uses TRBV4-2 and TRBJ2-2; maybe TRBD1 (5 bases). Trimming removed 0 bases from V and 7 bases from J, with 9 bases in between. Germline CDR1 reads LGHNA; CDR2 reads YNFKEQ. The CDR3 is 14 amino acids. CDR3 nucleotides: TGTGCCAGCAGCCAAGAAGGGGCCGGCGGGGAGCTGTTTTTT. Its protein product is CASSQEGAGGELFF.

V usage is TRBV25-1 and J usage is TRBJ2-1; 10 nucleotides agree with TRBD1. This CDR3 has 13 residues. Per germline, CDR1 MGHDK and CDR2 SYGVNS. After removal of 10 bases from V and 4 bases from J, the junction contained 4 bases not matched to a gene. The CDR3 reads CATDRGPYNEQFF. CDR3 nucleotides: TGTGCCACCGACAGGGGGCCTTACAATGAGCAGTTCTTC.

The V and J genes are TRBV6-5 and TRBJ1-5, with 9 bases matching TRBD1. Looked up from germline, CDR1 is MNHEY and CDR2 is SVGAGI. The CDR3 runs to 15 residues. Trimming removed 2 bases from V and 5 bases from J; junction bases left unmatched: 4. CDR3 in amino acids: CASSYATGGDQPQHF. CDR3 DNA sequence: TGTGCCAGCAGTTACGCAACAGGGGGCGATCAGCCCCAGCATTTT.

The V and J genes are TRBV28 and TRBJ1-1; 8 nucleotides agree with TRBD1. This CDR3 region has 13 residues. CDR1 is MDHEN, CDR2 SYDVKM, per germline. V dropped 7 bases and J dropped 6; count of bases not matched to a gene: 7. The chain's CDR3 is CASTLGQGPEAFF. CDR3 DNA sequence: TGTGCCAGCACCTTAGGACAGGGACCTGAAGCTTTCTTT.

The gene calls are TRBV6-6 and TRBJ2-2; possibly TRBD2 for D (5 bases). The CDR3 has 15 residues. In germline, CDR1 is MNHNY, CDR2 SVGAGI (reference sequence). V was trimmed by 2 bases and J by 1 base, leaving 8 bases between them. The CDR3 here is CASSYEGLNTGELFF. The CDR3 bases are TGTGCCAGCAGTTACGAGGGCTTGAACACCGGGGAGCTGTTTTTT.

The chain has TRBV5-6 and TRBJ2-7; tentatively, D is TRBD1 (5 bases). Trimming pared 2 bases from V and 5 bases from J, leaving 11 bases between. The CDR3 runs 13 residues. Germline CDR1 SGHDT, CDR2 YYEEEE. CDR3 sequence (DNA): TGTGCCAGCAGCTTAGGGGCCTTAAACGAGCAGTACTTC. This encodes CASSLGALNEQYF.

The rearrangement joins TRBV28 to TRBJ1-5, with a weak D call TRBD1 (5 bases). CDR1 and CDR2 from the germline V gene are MDHEN and SYDVKM. The CDR3 has 15 residues. V lost 2 bases to trimming and J lost 0 bases, with 8 bases between them. CDR3 DNA: TGTGCCAGCAGTTTACGGGGGTCTAGCAATCAGCCCCAGCATTTT. Amino acids: CASSLRGSSNQPQHF. The variable domain in full, with the rest retrieved from reference TRBV28 and TRBJ1-5, is DVKVTQSSRYLVKRTGEKVFLECVQDMDHENMFWYRQDPGLGLRLIYFSYDVKMKEKGDIPEGYSVSREKKERFSLILESASTNQTSMYLCASSLRGSSNQPQHFGDGTRLSIL.

The rearrangement uses TRBV15 and TRBJ2-2; 13 bases are shared with TRBD2. The CDR3 loop spans 17 amino acids. Trimming at V came to 5 bases and at J to 4 bases, leaving 7 bases not matched to a gene. Germline assignment: CDR1 LNHNV and CDR2 YYDKDF (reference sequence). The chain's CDR3 is CATSGGLAGAGTGELFF. CDR3 DNA sequence: TGTGCCACCAGCGGAGGACTAGCGGGAGCAGGCACCGGGGAGCTGTTTTTT.

This clone was observed a single time. The V call is TRBV27, the J call TRBJ2-7; 7 bases are shared with TRBD1. The V segment lost 5 bases and the J segment 2 bases; nucleotides outside the gene matches: 12. This CDR3 has 16 amino acids. CDR1 MNHEY and CDR2 SMNVEV come from the germline V gene (reference sequence). CDR3 loop: CASSGAEGAAPYEQYF. Written as DNA, the CDR3 is TGTGCCAGCAGTGGGGCCGAGGGGGCAGCCCCCTACGAGCAGTACTTC.

The chain carries TRBV30 and TRBJ1-2; possibly TRBD1 for D (6 bases). CDR3 length equals 14 residues. CDR1 is GTSNPN, CDR2 SVGIG, per germline (reference sequence). V was shortened by 5 bases and J by 2 bases, with 15 bases between the two germline ends. The CDR3 region has the DNA TGTGCCTGGGGCTCGGACAGAGGCAACTATGGCTACACCTTC. Amino acids: CAWGSDRGNYGYTF.

The chain recombines TRBV10-1 with TRBJ2-7; TRBD2 aligns across 7 bases. CDR1 and CDR2 from the germline V gene are WNHNN and SYGVQD (reference sequence). The CDR3 runs 16 residues. J gave up 1 base and V 3 bases, and 9 bases lay outside the gene matches. CDR3 sequence: CASSDPAGVPSYEQYF. The CDR3 coding sequence is TGCGCCAGCAGTGACCCCGCGGGAGTTCCGTCCTACGAGCAGTACTTC.

This sequence joins TRBV12-5 and TRBJ2-7; 8 nucleotides match TRBD2. Germline assignment: CDR1 LGHNT and CDR2 FRNRAP. This CDR3 is built from 13 residues. V lost 6 bases and J lost 5; bases outside the gene matches: 6. The CDR3 sequence: CASGFSGSHEQYF. In DNA form, the CDR3 reads TGTGCTAGTGGATTCAGCGGGAGCCACGAGCAGTACTTC.

The chain carries TRBV3-1 (or the pseudogene TRBV3-2) and TRBJ1-2; weak D call: TRBD1 (5 bases). Germline V lookup: CDR1 LGHDT, CDR2 YNNKEL (reference sequence). The CDR3 has 13 amino acids. The germline V and J ends were trimmed by 0 bases and 8 bases, with 10 bases remaining between them. CDR3 coding DNA: TGTGCCAGCAGCCAAGAATCCAGGGTAGGCTACACCTTC. Amino acid sequence: CASSQESRVGYTF.

The chain employs TRBV5-1 and TRBJ2-5, with a tentative D call TRBD1 (5 bases). There are 14 residues in the CDR3. Between the trimmed V and J ends, which lost 0 bases and 5 bases, there was a span of 11 bases. Germline values: CDR1 SGHRS, CDR2 YFSETQ. The CDR3: CASSLETGLETQYF. The CDR3, as DNA: TGCGCCAGCAGCTTGGAAACAGGCTTGGAGACCCAGTACTTC.